This T cell receptor beta chain was sequenced in a study of identical twins. Study findings and constraints: Conclusions were based on cross-sectional statistical analysis, without following the same donors. Zero-insertion analyses could be partly confounded by invariant MAIT and iNKT cells. Low generation-probability sequences were in excess among twin-shared out-of-frame alpha sequences. Reduced insertions were recorded for abundant cord blood beta clonotypes, with no such pattern in memory repertoires.

One entry per CDR3 protein results from TCRdb running MiXCR on the 5' RACE reads. The top ten clones hold about 1% of a sample with fewer than 500,000 distinct CDR3 sequences, more than 13% of them seen once. The CDR3 loop spans 16 amino acids. Unmatched junction bases numbered 17, after V lost 11 bases and J lost 6 bases. Germline V gene sequence: CDR1 SGHTA, CDR2 FQGNSA. This clonotype was picked up a small number of times. Its antigen is unknown. These same data were also listed under a study on yellow fever vaccine responses in identical twins.

The clonotype was recovered from a woman aged 18-29 years in good health. Material for sequencing was CD4+ T cells sorted from blood. V and J are TRBV7-2 and TRBJ2-1, with TRBD1 matching over 9 bases. The chain's CDR3 is CAGGDFWTGAANEQFF. CDR3 nucleotides: TGTGCCGGAGGGGACTTTTGGACAGGGGCGGCCAATGAGCAGTTCTTC.